These 14 T cell receptor beta chains came from one sample sequenced in a study of blood T cells in healthy people across ages. A second about 6 to 11 cycle PCR used barcoded and J-beta primers. TCRdb analysed the 5' RACE reads with MiXCR anew, one entry per CDR3 protein. The profile shows 450,000 to 600,000 distinct CDR3 sequences, around 27% of them singletons. This sample was shared with a second study, whose subject was T cells of mothers and their children.

The sequenced sample consisted of blood. The receptor set was obtained from a boy between 2 and 10 years old in good health.

This sequence joins TRBV28 and TRBJ2-2; tentative D call: TRBD2 (6 bases). Per the germline V gene, CDR1 is MDHEN and CDR2 is SYDVKM. The CDR3 runs to 15 residues. V lost 4 bases and J lost 2, with 11 bases in between. DNA for the CDR3: TGTGCCAGCAGTTGCCCGGGACTTAACACCGGGGAGCTGTTTTTT. The encoded protein is CASSCPGLNTGELFF.

This clonotype was picked up a small number of times. The J gene is TRBJ2-3, the V gene TRBV20-1, with TRBD1 matching 7 bases. From germline, CDR1 is DFQATT and CDR2 SNEGSKA (reference sequence). The CDR3 is 20 residues long. J was trimmed by 1 base and V by 3 bases; bases with no gene match: 22. The CDR3 spells CSASSSRDRGLRLGTDTQYF. The CDR3 DNA sequence: TGCAGTGCTAGTTCTTCCCGGGACAGAGGCCTTAGACTGGGCACAGATACGCAGTATTTT.

The V call is TRBV6-2 or TRBV6-3, the J call TRBJ2-5; D remains unclear. The J call may be faulty, since TRBJ2-1 better matches the DNA end. The CDR3 extends over 14 amino acids. Per germline, CDR1 MNHEY and CDR2 SVGEGT. The CDR3 here is CASSYVLFYNEQFF. Written as DNA, the CDR3 is TGTGCCAGCAGTTATGTTCTCTTCTACAATGAGCAGTTCTTC.

In this sample, this clonotype turned up a few times. The V call is TRBV24-1, the J call TRBJ1-5; 8 nucleotides align to TRBD1. Per germline, CDR1 KGHDR and CDR2 SFDVKD. V lost 4 bases, J lost 9 bases, and 13 bases stayed unmatched. The CDR3 loop spans 16 amino acids. CDR3 amino acids: CATSECGQGPVGPQHF. CDR3 coding DNA: TGTGCCACCAGTGAGTGCGGACAGGGTCCGGTAGGGCCCCAGCATTTT.

The J gene is TRBJ1-4, the V gene TRBV15; D might be TRBD1 (5 bases). The germline CDR1 and CDR2 sequences are LNHNV and YYDKDF (reference sequence). The CDR3 has 16 amino acids. V lost 4 bases and J 3 bases, leaving 15 bases between the germline ends. The CDR3 sequence is CATSTRGWGANEKLFF. CDR3 bases: TGTGCCACCAGCACGCGAGGGTGGGGGGCTAATGAAAAACTGTTTTTT.

The CDR3: CAISGSGSADTQYF. In DNA, the CDR3 is TGTGCCATCAGTGGTAGCGGGAGCGCAGATACGCAGTATTTT. The chain recombines TRBV10-3 with TRBJ2-3, with TRBD2 identical over 9 bases. The CDR3 runs 14 residues. The trim removed 4 bases at V and 4 bases at J, leaving 3 bases unmatched. Germline V gene data show CDR1 as ENHRY and CDR2 as SYGVKD.

V is TRBV5-1 and J is TRBJ2-3, with D possibly TRBD1 on 5 matching bases. The CDR3 covers 12 residues. V lost 1 base, J lost 7 bases, and 7 bases lay in between. Germline V gene data show CDR1 as SGHRS and CDR2 as YFSETQ. For the CDR3, the DNA is TGCGCCAGCAGCTTGAAGGGGAATACGCAGTATTTT. It yields the protein CASSLKGNTQYF.

The J gene is TRBJ1-2, the V gene TRBV9, with no clear D. Germline-derived CDR1 and CDR2 are SGDLS and YYNGEE. The CDR3 has 14 amino acids. V lost 0 bases, J lost 4 bases, and 10 bases lay in between. The CDR3 DNA sequence: TGTGCCAGCAGCGTAGAGGTTGAGGGCTATGGCTACACCTTC. It codes for CASSVEVEGYGYTF.

In this sample, this clonotype turned up a few times. V and J are TRBV5-1 and TRBJ2-3, with 11 nucleotides matching TRBD2. Germline lookup yields CDR1 SGHRS and CDR2 YFSETQ. Unmatched junction bases numbered 13, after V lost 4 bases and J lost 0 bases. The CDR3 loop spans 19 amino acids. As DNA, the CDR3 is TGCGCCAGCAGCCACCGACTAGCGGGATACCCTCTTAGCACAGATACGCAGTATTTT. Protein: CASSHRLAGYPLSTDTQYF.

This clonotype was seen at least ten times. The chain couples TRBV6-6 to TRBJ2-5; maybe TRBD2 (6 bases). Trimming cost V 6 bases and J 0 bases, with 14 bases left between them. This CDR3 spans 15 amino acids. CDR1 is MNHNY, CDR2 SVGAGI, per germline (reference sequence). CDR3 in DNA: TGTGCCAGCAGGGGTGGGCGCGGGAACCAAGAGACCCAGTACTTC. Encoded protein: CASRGGRGNQETQYF.

The rearrangement joins TRBV5-1 to TRBJ2-7; 9 bases fit TRBD1. In germline, CDR1 is SGHRS, CDR2 YFSETQ. The J segment lost 5 bases and the V segment lost 3 bases, leaving 6 bases of the junction unmatched. The CDR3 runs 14 residues. The CDR3 region has the DNA TGCGCCAGCAGCTCGGGGACAGGGCCCAACGAGCAGTACTTC. Protein product: CASSSGTGPNEQYF.

This clonotype was observed once. A read error may account for a junction end that differs from germline. This chain joins TRBV3-1 and TRBJ2-5, with 7 bases identical to TRBD2. TRBJ2-1 matches the DNA end more closely, so the J call is doubtful. The germline gives CDR1 LGHDT, CDR2 YNNKEL (reference sequence). The length of the CDR3 is 17 residues. This CDR3 is CTSSQGTGSGKRNEQFF. The DNA of the CDR3 is TGTACCAGCAGCCAAGGGACGGGGAGCGGGAAACGGAATGAGCAGTTCTTC.

This chain connects TRBV6-1 to TRBJ2-5; 9 bases agree with TRBD1. This CDR3 is built from 19 residues. V shed 2 bases, J shed 0 bases, and the junction held 13 bases outside the gene matches. The germline gives CDR1 MNHNS, CDR2 SASEGT. CDR3 DNA sequence: TGTGCCAGCAGTGAACTCCCGGGACAGGGAACCCTCTACCAAGAGACCCAGTACTTC. It specifies CASSELPGQGTLYQETQYF.

This clonotype was detected a few times. CDR3 DNA sequence: TGTGCCAGCAGCATCAGGTTCGGGGAGACCCAGTACTTC. Residues: CASSIRFGETQYF. This rearrangement joins TRBV7-2 to TRBJ2-5, with unresolved D. Germline V gene lookup returns CDR1 SGHTA and CDR2 FQGNSA. There are 13 residues in the CDR3. V gave up 5 bases and J gave up 5 bases, with 12 bases separating them.